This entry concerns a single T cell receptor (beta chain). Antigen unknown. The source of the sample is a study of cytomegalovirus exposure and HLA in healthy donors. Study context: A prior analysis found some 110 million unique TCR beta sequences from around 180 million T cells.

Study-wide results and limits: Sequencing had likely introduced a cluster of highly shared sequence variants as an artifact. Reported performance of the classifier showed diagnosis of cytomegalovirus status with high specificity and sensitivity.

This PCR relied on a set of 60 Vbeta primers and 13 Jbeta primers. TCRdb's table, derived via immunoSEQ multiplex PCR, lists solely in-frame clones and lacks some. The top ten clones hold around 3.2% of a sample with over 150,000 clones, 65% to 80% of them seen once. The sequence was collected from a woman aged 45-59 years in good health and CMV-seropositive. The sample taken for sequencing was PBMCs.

The CDR3 loop is CAWSLGNPRYF. CDR3 DNA sequence: TGTGCCTGGAGTTTGGGCAATCCACGGTACTTC. V usage is TRBV30 and J usage is TRBJ2-5; D remains ambiguous. V gave up 2 bases and J gave up 13 bases, with 14 bases separating them. The length of the CDR3 is 11 residues. CDR1 GTSNPN and CDR2 SVGIG come from the germline V gene (reference sequence).